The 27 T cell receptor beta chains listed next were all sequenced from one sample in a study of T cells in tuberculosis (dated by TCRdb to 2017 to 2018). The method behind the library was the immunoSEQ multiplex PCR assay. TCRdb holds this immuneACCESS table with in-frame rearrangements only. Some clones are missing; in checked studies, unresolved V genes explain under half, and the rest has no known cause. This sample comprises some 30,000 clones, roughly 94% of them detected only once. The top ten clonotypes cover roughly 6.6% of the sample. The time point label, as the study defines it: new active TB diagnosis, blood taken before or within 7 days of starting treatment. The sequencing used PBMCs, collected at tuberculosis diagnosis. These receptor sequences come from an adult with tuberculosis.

CDR3 coding DNA: TGCGCCAGCAGCATCAGGGAAAATTGGGACGAGCAGTACTTC. It specifies CASSIRENWDEQYF. The chain combines TRBV5-1 with TRBJ2-7; a weak D match, TRBD1 (5 bases). The CDR3 totals 14 residues. Germline V gene sequence: CDR1 SGHRS, CDR2 YFSETQ. Trimming took off 4 bases at V and 5 bases at J, with 16 bases between the two ends.

CDR3 DNA sequence: TGTGCCAGCCGAGGAGCAACAGATACGCAGTATTTT. Its translation is CASRGATDTQYF. The chain uses TRBV7-2 and TRBJ2-3; D uncertain. The V end was cut by 8 bases, the J end by 3 bases, with 9 bases between. This CDR3 has 12 residues. Germline V gene lookup returns CDR1 SGHTA and CDR2 FQGNSA.

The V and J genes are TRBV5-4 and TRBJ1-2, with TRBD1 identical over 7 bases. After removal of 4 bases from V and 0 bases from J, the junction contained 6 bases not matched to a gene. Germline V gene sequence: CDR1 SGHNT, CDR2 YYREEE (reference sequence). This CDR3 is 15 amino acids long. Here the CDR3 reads CASSKKGASNYGYTF. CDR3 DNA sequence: TGTGCCAGCAGCAAAAAGGGGGCATCTAACTATGGCTACACCTTC.

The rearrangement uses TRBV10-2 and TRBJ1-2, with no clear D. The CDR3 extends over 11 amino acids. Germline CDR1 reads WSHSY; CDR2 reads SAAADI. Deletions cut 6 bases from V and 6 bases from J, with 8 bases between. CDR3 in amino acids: CASRHPDGYTF. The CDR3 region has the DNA TGCGCCAGCAGGCACCCAGATGGCTACACCTTC.

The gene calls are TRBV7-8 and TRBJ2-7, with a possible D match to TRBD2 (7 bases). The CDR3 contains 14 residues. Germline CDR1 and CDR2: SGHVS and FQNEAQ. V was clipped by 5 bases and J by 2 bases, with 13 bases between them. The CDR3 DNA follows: TGTGCCAGCAGCCCCTCCGGGGGGCCCTACGAGCAGTACTTC. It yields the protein CASSPSGGPYEQYF.

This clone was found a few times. CDR3 amino acids: CASSARGNRYNEQFF. The CDR3 coding sequence is TGTGCCAGCAGCGCCAGGGGAAACCGGTACAATGAGCAGTTCTTC. This rearrangement joins TRBV6-1 to TRBJ2-1, with D perhaps TRBD1 (6 bases). V lost 6 bases and J lost 4, with 16 bases in between. This CDR3 has 15 residues. The germline CDR1 and CDR2 sequences are MNHNS and SASEGT.

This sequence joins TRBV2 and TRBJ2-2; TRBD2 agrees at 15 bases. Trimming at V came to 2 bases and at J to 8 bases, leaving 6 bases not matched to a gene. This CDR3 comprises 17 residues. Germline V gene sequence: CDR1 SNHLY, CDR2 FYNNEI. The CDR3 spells CASSETGLAGGQGELFF. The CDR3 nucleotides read TGTGCCAGCAGTGAAACCGGACTAGCGGGAGGGCAGGGGGAGCTGTTTTTT.

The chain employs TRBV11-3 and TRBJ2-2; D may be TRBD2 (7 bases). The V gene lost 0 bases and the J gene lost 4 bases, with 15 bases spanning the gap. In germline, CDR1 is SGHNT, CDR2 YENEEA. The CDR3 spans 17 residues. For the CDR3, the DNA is TGTGCCAGCAGCTTAGAGGTGGGGGGGCCGGCCACCGGGGAGCTGTTTTTT. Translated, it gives CASSLEVGGPATGELFF. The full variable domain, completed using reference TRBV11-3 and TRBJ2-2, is EAGVVQSPRYKIIEKKQPVAFWCNPISGHNTLYWYLQNLGQGPELLIRYENEEAVDDSQLPKDRFSAERLKGVDSTLKIQPAELGDSAVYLCASSLEVGGPATGELFFGEGSRLTVL.

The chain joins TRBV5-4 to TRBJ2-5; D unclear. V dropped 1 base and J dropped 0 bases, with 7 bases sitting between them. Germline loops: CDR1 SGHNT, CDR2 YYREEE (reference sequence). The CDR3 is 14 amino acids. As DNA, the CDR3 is TGTGCCAGCAGCTTGAGAGGAAACCAAGAGACCCAGTACTTC. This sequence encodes CASSLRGNQETQYF.

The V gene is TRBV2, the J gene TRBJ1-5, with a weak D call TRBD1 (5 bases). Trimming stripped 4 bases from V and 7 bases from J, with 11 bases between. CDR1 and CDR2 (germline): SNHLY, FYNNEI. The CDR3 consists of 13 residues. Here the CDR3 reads CASSGRARQPQHF. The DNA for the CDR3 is TGTGCCAGCAGTGGCAGGGCGAGACAGCCCCAGCATTTT.

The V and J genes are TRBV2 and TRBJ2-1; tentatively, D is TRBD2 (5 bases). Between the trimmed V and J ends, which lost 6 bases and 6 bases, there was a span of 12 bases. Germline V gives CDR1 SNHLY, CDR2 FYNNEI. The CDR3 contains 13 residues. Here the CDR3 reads CASRGDDVNEQFF. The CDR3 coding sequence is TGTGCCAGCAGGGGAGATGATGTCAATGAGCAGTTCTTC.

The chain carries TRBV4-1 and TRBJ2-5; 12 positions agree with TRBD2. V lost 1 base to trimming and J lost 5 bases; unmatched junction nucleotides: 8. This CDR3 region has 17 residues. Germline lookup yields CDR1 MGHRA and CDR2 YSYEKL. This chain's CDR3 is CASSQVSSGRADETQYF. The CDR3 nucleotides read TGCGCCAGCAGCCAAGTCTCTAGCGGGAGGGCCGACGAGACCCAGTACTTC.

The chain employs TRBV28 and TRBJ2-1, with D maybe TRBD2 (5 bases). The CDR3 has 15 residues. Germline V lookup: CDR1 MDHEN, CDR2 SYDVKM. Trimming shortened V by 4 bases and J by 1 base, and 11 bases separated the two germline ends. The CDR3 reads CASSSAGRSYNEQFF. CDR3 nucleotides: TGTGCCAGCAGTTCCGCGGGTAGGTCCTACAATGAGCAGTTCTTC.

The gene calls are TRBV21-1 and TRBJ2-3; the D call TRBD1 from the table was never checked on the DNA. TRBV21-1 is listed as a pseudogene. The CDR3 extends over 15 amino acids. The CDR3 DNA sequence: TGTGCCAGCAGCATGACAGGCCAAATAATAGATACGCAGTATTTT. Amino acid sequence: CASSMTGQIIDTQYF.

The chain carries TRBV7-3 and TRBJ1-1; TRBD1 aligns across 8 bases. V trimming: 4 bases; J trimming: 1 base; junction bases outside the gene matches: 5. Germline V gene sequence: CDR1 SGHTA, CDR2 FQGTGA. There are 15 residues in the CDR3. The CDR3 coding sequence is TGTGCCAGCAGCTCTTCCGGGACAGGGAACACTGAAGCTTTCTTT. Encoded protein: CASSSSGTGNTEAFF.

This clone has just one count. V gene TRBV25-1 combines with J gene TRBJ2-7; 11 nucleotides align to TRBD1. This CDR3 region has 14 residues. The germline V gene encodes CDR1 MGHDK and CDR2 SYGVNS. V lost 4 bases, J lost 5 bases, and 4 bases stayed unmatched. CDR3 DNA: TGTGCCAGCAGTGCAGGACAGGGGGCCCACGAGCAGTACTTC. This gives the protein CASSAGQGAHEQYF.

The DNA of the CDR3 is TGTGCCAGCAGCCCGCTCCCCGGAGGGACAGGTCTCGGCTACACCTTC. Its protein product is CASSPLPGGTGLGYTF. This chain links TRBV11-2 with TRBJ1-2; 8 positions match TRBD1. Germline V gene lookup returns CDR1 SGHAT and CDR2 FQNNGV. The junction had 16 bases not matched to a gene; V was cut back by 5 bases and J by 8 bases. The CDR3 length is 16 residues. The full variable domain, its missing parts supplied by reference TRBV11-2 and TRBJ1-2, is EAGVAQSPRYKIIEKRQSVAFWCNPISGHATLYWYQQILGQGPKLLIQFQNNGVVDDSQLPKDRFSAERLKGVDSTLKIQPAKLEDSAVYLCASSPLPGGTGLGYTFGSGTRLTVV.

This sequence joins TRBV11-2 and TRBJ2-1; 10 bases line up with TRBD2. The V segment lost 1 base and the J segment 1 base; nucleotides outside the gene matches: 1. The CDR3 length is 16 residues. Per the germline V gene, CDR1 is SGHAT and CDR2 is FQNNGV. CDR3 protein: CASSLVAGGSYNEQFF. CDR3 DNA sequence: TGTGCCAGCAGCTTAGTAGCGGGAGGTTCCTACAATGAGCAGTTCTTC.

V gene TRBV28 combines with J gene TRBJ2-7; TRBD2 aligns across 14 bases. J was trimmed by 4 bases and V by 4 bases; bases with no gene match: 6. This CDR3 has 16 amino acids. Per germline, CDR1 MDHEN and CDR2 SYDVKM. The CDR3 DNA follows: TGTGCCAGCAGTTCCGGGACTAGCGGGAGAGCGTACGAGCAGTACTTC. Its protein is CASSSGTSGRAYEQYF.

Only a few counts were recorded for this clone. The CDR3 DNA follows: TGTGCCAGCAGCTTGAGAGGGACTAGCGGAAGACAAGAGACCCAGTACTTC. It codes for CASSLRGTSGRQETQYF. The genes are TRBV5-6 and TRBJ2-5; TRBD2 matches at 11 bases. The CDR3 contains 17 residues. CDR1 SGHDT and CDR2 YYEEEE come from the germline V gene. With V trimmed by 1 base and J by 2 bases, 7 bases remained unmatched.

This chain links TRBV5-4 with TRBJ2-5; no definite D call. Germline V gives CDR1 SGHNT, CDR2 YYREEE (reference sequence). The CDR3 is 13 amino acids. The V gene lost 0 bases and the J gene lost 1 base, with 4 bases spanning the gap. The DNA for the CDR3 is TGTGCCAGCAGCTTGGTCTCCCAAGAGACCCAGTACTTC. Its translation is CASSLVSQETQYF.

The chain's CDR3 is CASSADLAPKNEQYF. The CDR3 DNA is TGCGCCAGCAGCGCAGACTTGGCCCCTAAAAACGAGCAGTACTTC. The J gene is TRBJ2-7, the V gene TRBV5-1, with D uncertain. This CDR3 spans 15 amino acids. The V and J ends lost 4 bases and 5 bases respectively, with 19 bases between them. The germline gives CDR1 SGHRS, CDR2 YFSETQ.

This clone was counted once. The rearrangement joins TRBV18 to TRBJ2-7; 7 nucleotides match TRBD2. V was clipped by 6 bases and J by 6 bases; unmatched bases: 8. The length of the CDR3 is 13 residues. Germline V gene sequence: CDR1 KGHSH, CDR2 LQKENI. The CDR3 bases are TGTGCCAGCTCCTGGAGCGGGAAGGGCGAGCAGTACTTC. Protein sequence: CASSWSGKGEQYF.

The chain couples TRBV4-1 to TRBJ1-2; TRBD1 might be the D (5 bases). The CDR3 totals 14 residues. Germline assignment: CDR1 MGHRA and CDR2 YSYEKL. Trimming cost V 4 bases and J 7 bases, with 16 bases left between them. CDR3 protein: CASSPLEGYLGYTF. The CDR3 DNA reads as TGCGCCAGCAGCCCCTTGGAGGGGTATCTTGGCTACACCTTC.

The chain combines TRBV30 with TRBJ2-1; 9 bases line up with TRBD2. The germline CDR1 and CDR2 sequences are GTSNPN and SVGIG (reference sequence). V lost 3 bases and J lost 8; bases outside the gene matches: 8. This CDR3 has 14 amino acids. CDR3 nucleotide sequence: TGTGCCTGGAGGCCCCGCGGGAGGGCCCATGAGCAGTTCTTC. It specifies CAWRPRGRAHEQFF.

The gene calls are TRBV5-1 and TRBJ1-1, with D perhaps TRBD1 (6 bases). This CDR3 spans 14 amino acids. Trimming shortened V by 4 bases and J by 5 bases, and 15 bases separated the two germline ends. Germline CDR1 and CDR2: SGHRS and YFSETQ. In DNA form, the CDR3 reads TGCGCCAGCAGCGAGCAAACAGGGAAGACTGAAGCTTTCTTT. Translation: CASSEQTGKTEAFF. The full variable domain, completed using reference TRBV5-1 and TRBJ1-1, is KAGVTQTPRYLIKTRGQQVTLSCSPISGHRSVSWYQQTPGQGLQFLFEYFSETQRNKGNFPGRFSGRQFSNSRSEMNVSTLELGDSALYLCASSEQTGKTEAFFGQGTRLTVV.

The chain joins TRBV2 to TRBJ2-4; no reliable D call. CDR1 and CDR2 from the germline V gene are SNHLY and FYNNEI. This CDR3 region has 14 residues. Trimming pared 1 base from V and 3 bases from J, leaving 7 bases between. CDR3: CASSEGQNKNIQYF. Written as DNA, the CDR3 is TGTGCCAGCAGTGAAGGGCAAAACAAAAACATTCAGTACTTC.